This T cell receptor (beta chain) derives from a study of Tregs in tolerant kidney transplant recipients. Overall study findings and caveats: Antigen-driven expansion was suggested because donor-specific Tregs expanded more than all Tregs in tolerant patients. Some patients' samples used different primers over time, so nucleotide sequences weren't comparable. Findings come from small patient numbers and require larger validation. Biological reproducibility was not directly addressed in this study.

On this clone: As yet, its antigen is unknown. Other DNA variants within this sample encode the same CDR3.

CDR3 length: 15 amino acids. Trimming cost V 3 bases and J 0 bases, with 9 bases left between them. Per germline, CDR1 MDHEN and CDR2 SYDVKM. Recipients received nonmyeloablative bone marrow transplants from related graft donors, with transient mixed chimerism. The protocol was immunoSEQ multiplex PCR, while the TCRdb copy is restricted to in-frame clones and leaves out a portion. The sample contains fewer than 55,000 clones, approximately 90% of which appear only once. The source of this sequence is a human patient who received a combined kidney and bone marrow transplant. Part of the T cells may come from the graft donor. Source: CD8+ T cells from blood (PBMCs), taken 12 months after the transplant. The chain combines TRBV28 with TRBJ1-5, with no clear D. CDR3 residues: CASSFRGNSNQPQHF. CDR3 DNA: TGTGCCAGCAGTTTTAGAGGGAATAGCAATCAGCCCCAGCATTTT.